These 26 T cell receptor beta chains originate from one sample sequenced in a study of cytomegalovirus exposure and HLA in healthy donors. 60 Vbeta and 13 Jbeta primers were used in PCR. Sequencing was performed with immunoSEQ multiplex PCR; in TCRdb, only in-frame clones are kept and a portion is missing. The table lists 100,000 to 150,000 clones, roughly 83% of them singletons. Material for sequencing was PBMCs. These receptor sequences come from a young man in good health and CMV-seropositive.

This clone is medium-sized (0.01 to 0.1%). The J gene is TRBJ2-3, the V gene TRBV6-1; TRBD1 agrees at 8 bases. The V and J ends lost 3 bases and 4 bases, in that order; junction bases with no gene match: 6. The CDR3 totals 15 residues. Germline loops: CDR1 MNHNS, CDR2 SASEGT. CDR3 region: CASSDGAGGADTQYF. The DNA of the CDR3 is TGTGCCAGCAGTGATGGGGCAGGGGGCGCAGATACGCAGTATTTT.

The chain links TRBV5-1 to TRBJ2-2, with D perhaps matching TRBD2 (6 bases). V lost 7 bases to trimming and J lost 6 bases, with 16 bases between them. Germline CDR1 and CDR2: SGHRS and YFSETQ. The CDR3 sequence is 14 residues long. The CDR3 spells CASGMEGLAGELFF. DNA of the CDR3: TGCGCCAGCGGGATGGAGGGCCTTGCCGGGGAGCTGTTTTTT. Variable domain in full (rest from reference TRBV5-1 and TRBJ2-2): KAGVTQTPRYLIKTRGQQVTLSCSPISGHRSVSWYQQTPGQGLQFLFEYFSETQRNKGNFPGRFSGRQFSNSRSEMNVSTLELGDSALYLCASGMEGLAGELFFGEGSRLTVL.

Here the CDR3 DNA reads TGTGCCAGCAGCTCGACTAGCGGGGGGGTAGGTGAGCAGTTCTTC. Translation: CASSSTSGGVGEQFF. This rearrangement joins TRBV6-1 to TRBJ2-1; TRBD2 matches at 14 bases. The germline V gene has CDR1 MNHNS and CDR2 SASEGT. The junction had 7 bases not matched to a gene; V was cut back by 6 bases and J by 9 bases. The CDR3 covers 15 residues.

This chain uses TRBV10-3 with TRBJ1-1; no firm D call. Germline values: CDR1 ENHRY, CDR2 SYGVKD. The CDR3 spans 14 residues. Between the trimmed V and J ends, which lost 4 bases and 8 bases, there was a span of 17 bases. The CDR3 spells CAISAPSGRAEAFF. DNA for the CDR3: TGTGCCATCAGTGCTCCTTCTGGGAGGGCCGAAGCTTTCTTT.

The CDR3 DNA sequence: TGTGCCAGCTCACGCGGGGACAGGGAGGTCGAGACCCAGTACTTC. The encoded protein is CASSRGDREVETQYF. V is TRBV18 and J is TRBJ2-5; 9 nucleotides agree with TRBD1. The CDR3 has 15 residues. Germline V CDR1 and CDR2: KGHSH, LQKENI. Trimming at V came to 4 bases and at J to 5 bases, leaving 8 bases not matched to a gene.

This clone was seen only a few times. This sequence joins TRBV5-1 and TRBJ1-1; 9 bases fit TRBD1. CDR3 length: 16 residues. The V segment lost 1 base and the J segment 1 base; nucleotides outside the gene matches: 5. The germline V gene encodes CDR1 SGHRS and CDR2 YFSETQ. As DNA, the CDR3 is TGCGCCAGCAGCTTGACAGGGGGCGGTGAGAACACTGAAGCTTTCTTT. The encoded protein is CASSLTGGGENTEAFF.

The CDR3: CASSLSRGAQEQFF. The CDR3 DNA is TGTGCCAGCAGTTTATCGCGGGGGGCCCAGGAGCAGTTCTTC. V usage is TRBV27 and J usage is TRBJ2-1, with 8 nucleotides matching TRBD2. Trimming at V came to 0 bases and at J to 10 bases, leaving 5 bases not matched to a gene. CDR1 and CDR2 (germline): MNHEY, SMNVEV (reference sequence). The CDR3 is 14 amino acids.

The CDR3 nucleotides are TGTGCCAGCAGCGTAGGTAGCGGGGGGGCAGATACGCAGTATTTT. It codes for CASSVGSGGADTQYF. The chain employs TRBV9 and TRBJ2-3, with 11 bases identical to TRBD2. V lost 0 bases to trimming and J lost 4 bases; unmatched junction nucleotides: 1. Germline CDR1 is SGDLS and CDR2 is YYNGEE. This CDR3 is 15 amino acids long.

The rearrangement joins TRBV19 to TRBJ1-2; 8 bases map to TRBD1. Germline V CDR1 and CDR2: LNHDA, SQIVND (reference sequence). The length of the CDR3 is 16 residues. V was pared by 0 bases and J by 4 bases, with 7 bases of the junction left unmatched. The CDR3 sequence: CASSIDLTGGSYGYTF. The CDR3 DNA reads as TGTGCCAGTAGTATAGATCTAACAGGGGGATCCTATGGCTACACCTTC.

This clone showed up just once. The chain employs TRBV11-2 and TRBJ1-5; weak D call: TRBD1 (6 bases). Germline loops: CDR1 SGHAT, CDR2 FQNNGV. The CDR3 consists of 12 residues. Trimming took 4 bases from V and 7 from J, leaving 8 bases between them. CDR3 in amino acids: CASSSDRQPQHF. The CDR3 bases are TGTGCCAGCAGCTCAGACAGGCAGCCCCAGCATTTT. Full variable domain (missing parts from reference TRBV11-2 and TRBJ1-5): EAGVAQSPRYKIIEKRQSVAFWCNPISGHATLYWYQQILGQGPKLLIQFQNNGVVDDSQLPKDRFSAERLKGVDSTLKIQPAKLEDSAVYLCASSSDRQPQHFGDGTRLSIL.

The chain joins TRBV6-5 to TRBJ1-5; D remains ambiguous. The CDR3 contains 14 residues. V gave up 5 bases and J gave up 1 base, with 9 bases separating them. Germline V CDR1 and CDR2: MNHEY, SVGAGI. The CDR3 nucleotides read TGTGCCAGCAGTGAAGACACCAGCAATCAGCCCCAGCATTTT. Its protein is CASSEDTSNQPQHF.

V is TRBV19 and J is TRBJ1-4; 8 bases are a match to TRBD1. V lost 4 bases, J lost 5 bases, and 3 bases stayed unmatched. This CDR3 spans 14 amino acids. CDR1 and CDR2 (germline): LNHDA, SQIVND (reference sequence). The CDR3 DNA follows: TGTGCCAGTAGTAGCCGGACAGGGAATGAAAAACTGTTTTTT. This sequence encodes CASSSRTGNEKLFF.

V is TRBV2 and J is TRBJ2-4, with D tentatively TRBD2 (5 bases). Germline CDR1 reads SNHLY; CDR2 reads FYNNEI. V was clipped by 8 bases and J by 10 bases, with 15 bases between them. This CDR3 is built from 12 residues. CDR3 DNA sequence: TGTGCCAGCGGTCTAATCGGGGAGATTCAGTACTTC. It encodes CASGLIGEIQYF.

This clone was observed a single time. This chain uses TRBV30 with TRBJ1-5, with D maybe TRBD1 (5 bases). CDR1 and CDR2 (germline): GTSNPN, SVGIG (reference sequence). With 2 bases removed from V and 7 bases from J, the gap between germline ends came to 15 bases. The CDR3 has 14 amino acids. CDR3 loop: CAWSPDGGGQPQHF. CDR3 sequence (DNA): TGTGCCTGGAGTCCAGACGGGGGGGGACAGCCCCAGCATTTT.

About this clone: One end of the junction varies from germline; a read error may be responsible. Other DNA sequences within the sample encode an identical CDR3. V usage is TRBV7-8 and J usage is TRBJ2-7, with D perhaps matching TRBD1 (10 bases). CDR3 length: 15 amino acids. CDR1 is SGHVS and CDR2 is FQNEAQ in the germline V gene. CDR3 nucleotides: TGTGCCAGCAGCCTAGCGGGACAGGGGTCCTACGAGCAGTACTTC. This encodes CASSLAGQGSYEQYF.

About this clone itself: A much larger clone lies a single base off, so this may be a read error. This chain links TRBV7-3 with TRBJ1-1; no definite D call. Germline V gene data show CDR1 as SGHTA and CDR2 as FQGTGA. This CDR3 comprises 13 residues. Trimming left V 1 base short and J 1 base short, with 4 bases between. The CDR3 region is CASSLNGNTEAFF. The CDR3 nucleotides read TGTGCCAGCAGCTTAAACGGGAACACTGAAGCTTTCTTT.

This clone appeared once. J is TRBJ1-2 and V is TRBV28; no reliable D call. V shed 7 bases and J shed 4 bases, with 19 bases lying between them. Germline V gives CDR1 MDHEN, CDR2 SYDVKM. The CDR3 totals 15 residues. The CDR3: CASTPPAGVAYGYTF. CDR3 bases: TGTGCCAGCACCCCCCCGGCGGGCGTAGCCTATGGCTACACCTTC.

V is TRBV6-1 and J is TRBJ2-3; 11 nucleotides line up with TRBD2. Trimming took 4 bases from V and 6 from J; bases not matched to a gene: 6. CDR1 MNHNS and CDR2 SASEGT come from the germline V gene. This CDR3 is 15 amino acids long. CDR3: CASSATSGGADTQYF. CDR3 in DNA: TGTGCCAGCAGTGCAACTAGCGGGGGTGCGGATACGCAGTATTTT.

This sequence joins TRBV23-1 and TRBJ1-1; D may be TRBD1 (5 bases). TRBV23-1 is reported as an ORF; its role is uncertain. This CDR3 comprises 17 residues. The ends were cut back, 8 bases at V and 1 base at J, with 23 bases in the middle. DNA for the CDR3: TGCGCCAGCGGGACTATCATGGCGGCAAATCCGAACACTGAAGCTTTCTTT. As protein: CASGTIMAANPNTEAFF.

The rearrangement links TRBV5-6 to TRBJ1-1; D gene uncertain. The CDR3 extends over 11 amino acids. Germline CDR1 reads SGHDT; CDR2 reads YYEEEE. Trimming stripped 3 bases from V and 3 bases from J, with 3 bases between. For the CDR3, the DNA is TGTGCCAGCAGCTACTACACTGAAGCTTTCTTT. It specifies CASSYYTEAFF.

The chain couples TRBV7-9 to TRBJ2-5; D might be TRBD2 (7 bases). Germline lookup yields CDR1 SEHNR and CDR2 FQNEAQ (reference sequence). The CDR3 has 18 residues. Trimming shortened V by 5 bases and J by 1 base, and 23 bases separated the two germline ends. The CDR3 here is CASSGGAPGLRGQETQYF. For the CDR3, the DNA is TGTGCCAGCAGCGGGGGGGCTCCCGGGCTTCGGGGCCAAGAGACCCAGTACTTC.

V is TRBV19 and J is TRBJ2-7; 8 bases are shared with TRBD1. The CDR3 extends over 15 amino acids. Germline trimming cut 3 bases from V and 2 bases from J; bases unmatched to any gene: 6. Germline CDR1 and CDR2: LNHDA and SQIVND (reference sequence). For the CDR3, the DNA is TGTGCCAGTAGTATCGCGGGACAGGTAACCTACGAGCAGTACTTC. As protein: CASSIAGQVTYEQYF.

The genes are TRBV18 and TRBJ1-2, with TRBD1 as a possible D gene (5 bases). V was trimmed by 3 bases and J by 3 bases, leaving 14 bases between them. CDR1 KGHSH and CDR2 LQKENI come from the germline V gene. This CDR3 spans 15 amino acids. The CDR3 spells CASSPPGLIDYGYTF. The CDR3 coding sequence is TGTGCCAGCTCACCTCCAGGGTTGATTGACTATGGCTACACCTTC.

The V gene is TRBV7-2, the J gene TRBJ1-1; D call uncertain. V was clipped by 0 bases and J by 6 bases, with 8 bases between them. In germline, CDR1 is SGHTA, CDR2 FQGNSA. This CDR3 comprises 13 residues. Written as DNA, the CDR3 is TGTGCCAGCAGCTTAGCCGTGGGCCCTGAAGCTTTCTTT. Encoded protein: CASSLAVGPEAFF.

The J gene is TRBJ1-2, the V gene TRBV29-1; D is unresolved. CDR3 length equals 14 residues. The V and J ends lost 3 bases and 7 bases respectively, with 18 bases between them. CDR1 and CDR2 (germline): SQVTM, ANQGSEA. The CDR3 region is CSVEPTEYIAGYTF. As DNA, the CDR3 is TGCAGCGTTGAGCCGACTGAATATATTGCTGGCTACACCTTC.

The CDR3 reads CASSMTAMNTEAFF. Written as DNA, the CDR3 is TGTGCCAGTAGTATGACAGCCATGAACACTGAAGCTTTCTTT. V gene TRBV19 combines with J gene TRBJ1-1; D is perhaps TRBD1 (5 bases). CDR1 and CDR2 (germline): LNHDA, SQIVND (reference sequence). Trimming pared 3 bases from V and 0 bases from J, leaving 8 bases between. CDR3 length equals 14 residues.